The T cell receptor (beta chain) under discussion was sequenced for a study of shared T cell receptors in the human thymus (dated by TCRdb to the early 2020s). Regarding the study in general: The study examined how self-reactive, shared T-cell receptor alpha chains are generated in the human thymus.

Of note for this clone: Its target antigen remains unknown. There are no base qualities to consult, and no much larger clone falls within one base.

From its cysteine to its phenylalanine, the CDR3 spans 21 amino acids. The entry retains the CDR3 DNA only, 63 bases that are in frame from base 1. V trim: 3 bases; J trim: 3 bases; unmatched bases: 20. CDR1 SGDLS and CDR2 YYNGEE were looked up in the germline V gene. The library was built by means of the immunoSEQ multiplex PCR assay. The immuneACCESS repertoire file appears here via TCRdb, limited to in-frame rearrangements. These files lack a portion of the clones; in checked studies, under half of the deficit traces to unresolved V genes, and the cause of the others is not known. This sample comprises approximately 660,000 clones, approximately 88% of them detected only once. The top ten hold 0.0095% to 0.013% of the sample. The same specimen was also included in a second study, on human thymus T cells. From the second report: Donors were immunologically healthy infants undergoing open corrective cardiac surgery for congenital heart defects in Finland. Thymus tissue was obtained as surgical resects removed during corrective cardiac surgery. Biased V and J gene segment usage appeared to be present in both thymic and peripheral blood repertoires. According to the related research, thymic TCR repertoires were highly overlapping among unrelated individuals. The study used about eight infant thymus samples plus four related peripheral blood samples to characterize TCR alpha and beta repertoires. The infant donors were roughly 7 to 244 days old, and the cohort included six males and a couple of females. After being mechanically released from the tissue, thymocytes were kept at -70 degrees C in pellets of about 8.5-32 million cells. Genomic DNA was extracted from frozen cell pellets with a QIAsymphony instrument. The immunoSEQ multiplex PCR assay was used to amplify the TCRB and TCRAD loci from a standardized amount of quality-controlled genomic DNA. The amplicons spanned the V(D)J region and were long enough to cover the CDR3 and allow V and J genes to be identified. Through the commercial immunoSEQ service, the amplicons were sequenced on an Illumina platform. Corrections for primer bias and sequencing errors followed previously described methods, while TCRAD and TCRB definitions were based on the IMGT database. The repertoires were analysed using immunoSEQ Analyzer 3.0 and VDJTools for basic statistics, V/J segment usage, diversity estimates, rarefaction and pairwise overlap. Diversity was estimated with Chao1, ChaoE, Efron-Thisted, Shannon and inverse Simpson indices, and also on datasets down-sampled to the smallest sample. Repertoire overlap was determined by strict matching of CDR3 nucleotide sequence, V gene and J gene, and Jaccard-based multidimensional scaling clustering was applied. On average, thymus samples gave around 880,000 unique TCRB clonotypes, whereas blood samples gave about 92,000.

The chain is encoded by TRBV9 joined to TRBJ2-1; a stretch of 11 junction bases matches TRBD2. What was sequenced was thymocytes. The receptor comes from a boy younger than two with a congenital heart defect. Donor details come from another sample of the same person, matched by shared clones. The CDR3 protein sequence reads: CASSGPGTGPGLAVDYNEQFF. The DNA sequence follows: TGTGCCAGCAGCGGCCCCGGGACAGGGCCGGGACTAGCGGTTGACTACAATGAGCAGTTCTTC. Supplemented by the reference TRBV9 and TRBJ2-1 proteins around the CDR3, the complete variable domain is DSGVTQTPKHLITATGQRVTLRCSPRSGDLSVYWYQQSLDQGLQFLIQYYNGEERAKGNILERFSAQQFPDLHSELNLSSLELGDSALYFCASSGPGTGPGLAVDYNEQFFGPGTRLTVL.